The 27 T cell receptor beta chains presented below share a single source sample, sequenced in a study of response to subunit inactivated influenza vaccine. TCRdb ran MiXCR on the RT-PCR reads and lists one entry per CDR3 protein. The sample contains under 500,000 distinct CDR3 sequences, over 9.5% of which appear only once. Sequenced here: PBMCs from blood, sampled about 6 weeks after vaccination. The origin of the receptors is a man aged 45-65 years who received an inactivated influenza vaccine.

The rearrangement links TRBV7-8 to TRBJ1-6, with D possibly TRBD1 on 6 matching bases. The V gene's germline CDR1 is SGHVS and CDR2 FQNEAQ. Between the trimmed V and J ends, which lost 3 bases and 0 bases, there was a span of 15 bases. The CDR3 loop spans 18 amino acids. This CDR3 is CASSFGRGRSSYNSPLHF. CDR3 nucleotides: TGTGCCAGCAGCTTTGGGAGGGGGAGGAGCTCCTATAATTCACCCCTCCACTTT.

This clonotype was recorded at least ten times. This CDR3 is CASSVGGLSYNEQFF. The CDR3 nucleotides are TGTGCCAGCAGCGTAGGGGGCCTATCCTACAATGAGCAGTTCTTC. This chain joins TRBV9 and TRBJ2-1, with D perhaps matching TRBD1 (5 bases). The CDR3 extends over 15 amino acids. V was trimmed by 0 bases and J by 1 base, leaving 8 bases between them. CDR1 and CDR2 from the germline V gene are SGDLS and YYNGEE.

This chain links TRBV5-6 with TRBJ2-4; 7 bases align to TRBD1. CDR1 SGHDT and CDR2 YYEEEE come from the germline V gene. The CDR3 contains 17 residues. V was pared by 0 bases and J by 4 bases, with 10 bases of the junction left unmatched. This CDR3 is CASSLAGLSRGKNIQYF. The CDR3 DNA reads as TGTGCCAGCAGCTTGGCCGGGTTGAGCAGGGGGAAAAACATTCAGTACTTC.

This clonotype was observed a handful of times. The chain recombines TRBV4-2 with TRBJ2-2; D gene unclear. V was shortened by 6 bases and J by 3 bases, with 17 bases between the two germline ends. CDR1 and CDR2 (germline): LGHNA, YNFKEQ. The CDR3 contains 16 residues. CDR3 region: CASSNPGLSHTGELFF. The CDR3 nucleotides read TGTGCCAGCAGTAACCCCGGGCTAAGCCACACCGGGGAGCTGTTTTTT.

The chain joins TRBV29-1 to TRBJ1-2, with D possibly matching TRBD1 (5 bases). Per the germline V gene, CDR1 is SQVTM and CDR2 is ANQGSEA. The CDR3 covers 12 residues. Trimming shortened V by 4 bases and J by 3 bases, and 9 bases separated the two germline ends. The CDR3 is CSVAGQDYGYTF. The CDR3 DNA is TGCAGCGTTGCCGGACAAGACTATGGCTACACCTTC.

In regard to this clonotype: A far larger clone is only one base removed, so a read error is likely. The chain links TRBV14 to TRBJ2-1; D gene uncertain. CDR1 is SGHDN, CDR2 FVKESK, per germline. The CDR3 extends over 11 amino acids. Trimming shortened V by 8 bases and J by 10 bases, and 12 bases separated the two germline ends. CDR3 protein: CASCLVGEQFF. DNA of the CDR3: TGTGCCAGCTGCCTGGTCGGAGAGCAGTTCTTC.

This clonotype came up a few times. The chain has TRBV15 and TRBJ2-1; D is undetermined. The CDR3 is 12 amino acids. From germline, CDR1 is LNHNV and CDR2 YYDKDF (reference sequence). V lost 3 bases and J 9 bases, leaving 9 bases between the germline ends. CDR3 loop: CATSRTVGEQFF. In DNA, the CDR3 is TGTGCCACCAGCAGGACTGTCGGTGAGCAGTTCTTC.

Ten or more counts support this clonotype. The chain is built from TRBV12-3 or TRBV12-4 and TRBJ2-3, with D maybe TRBD1 (5 bases). The V gene lost 6 bases and the J gene lost 10 bases, with 14 bases spanning the gap. The CDR3 runs to 12 residues. The chain's CDR3 is CASSPTVVPQYF. Written as DNA, the CDR3 is TGTGCCAGCAGCCCGACAGTTGTTCCGCAGTATTTT.

This clonotype was found a few times. The rearrangement uses TRBV5-1 and TRBJ2-7, with no clear D. The CDR3 has 16 residues. V shed 4 bases and J shed 4 bases, with 21 bases lying between them. Per germline, CDR1 SGHRS and CDR2 YFSETQ. The CDR3 here is CASSPPGKLLNYEQYF. CDR3 DNA: TGCGCCAGCAGCCCTCCTGGAAAACTATTGAATTACGAGCAGTACTTC.

CDR3 bases: TGCAGTGCTATACCACAGGGGCACGAGCAGTACTTC. It is translated as CSAIPQGHEQYF. V usage is TRBV20-1 and J usage is TRBJ2-7, with 7 positions matching TRBD1. V trimming: 4 bases; J trimming: 5 bases; junction bases outside the gene matches: 5. The CDR3 is made up of 12 amino acids. CDR1 and CDR2 (germline): DFQATT, SNEGSKA (reference sequence).

This clonotype turned up a few times. J is TRBJ2-5 and V is TRBV6-2 or TRBV6-3, with TRBD1 matching over 7 bases. CDR3 length: 17 amino acids. The V segment lost 5 bases and the J segment 3 bases; nucleotides outside the gene matches: 15. Germline V gene data show CDR1 as MNHEY and CDR2 as SVGEGT. The CDR3 loop is CASSTDRDSQNEETQYF. As DNA, the CDR3 is TGTGCCAGCAGTACGGATCGGGACAGCCAGAACGAAGAGACCCAGTACTTC.

Ten or more counts support this clonotype. This chain links TRBV10-3 with TRBJ2-2; D is uncertain. V lost 2 bases and J 6 bases, leaving 7 bases between the germline ends. CDR1 and CDR2 (germline): ENHRY, SYGVKD. The CDR3 has 13 amino acids. The CDR3 DNA sequence: TGTGCCATCAGTGAGCGAGAATCCGGGGAGCTGTTTTTT. It codes for CAISERESGELFF.

The rearrangement links TRBV15 to TRBJ2-7; possibly TRBD1 or TRBD2 for D (6 bases each). V lost 9 bases and J lost 4, with 16 bases in between. The CDR3 has 13 amino acids. CDR1 is LNHNV and CDR2 is YYDKDF in the germline V gene (reference sequence). CDR3 sequence: CATVAGEAYEQYF. The CDR3 nucleotides read TGTGCCACAGTCGCAGGGGAGGCGTACGAGCAGTACTTC.

The gene calls are TRBV5-4 and TRBJ2-5; 10 nucleotides agree with TRBD1. CDR1 SGHNT and CDR2 YYREEE come from the germline V gene (reference sequence). Losses at the gene ends were 4 bases for V and 6 bases for J; bases not matched to a gene: 12. The CDR3 covers 16 residues. Written as DNA, the CDR3 is TGTGCCAGCAGCAAGGAGGGACAGGGGAACTGGAAGACCCAGTACTTC. Its protein product is CASSKEGQGNWKTQYF.

In its sample, this clonotype was seen a few times. The genes are TRBV20-1 and TRBJ2-5; 7 nucleotides align to TRBD2. The germline gives CDR1 DFQATT, CDR2 SNEGSKA (reference sequence). V was pared by 4 bases and J by 5 bases, with 7 bases of the junction left unmatched. This CDR3 region has 13 residues. CDR3 region: CSAKRTRRETQYF. Written as DNA, the CDR3 is TGCAGTGCTAAACGGACTAGGCGGGAGACCCAGTACTTC.

The sample holds many counts of this clonotype. This chain uses TRBV7-2 with TRBJ2-3; TRBD1 might be the D (6 bases). Trimming shortened V by 3 bases and J by 5 bases, and 12 bases separated the two germline ends. The V gene's germline CDR1 is SGHTA and CDR2 FQGNSA. This CDR3 is 14 amino acids long. CDR3 bases: TGTGCCAGCAGCTTTGGACAGTTACGAGATACGCAGTATTTT. This translates into CASSFGQLRDTQYF.

J is TRBJ2-7 and V is TRBV28, with TRBD1 identical over 10 bases. J lost 4 bases, V lost 6 bases, and 6 bases had no gene match. This CDR3 comprises 14 residues. Germline loops: CDR1 MDHEN, CDR2 SYDVKM. Here the CDR3 reads CASRTGQGFYEQYF. CDR3 DNA sequence: TGTGCCAGCAGGACGGGACAGGGGTTTTACGAGCAGTACTTC.

J is TRBJ2-1 and V is TRBV20-1; 9 bases align to TRBD2. The CDR3 consists of 16 residues. Germline loops: CDR1 DFQATT, CDR2 SNEGSKA (reference sequence). With 3 bases clipped from V and 7 bases from J, the junction kept 13 bases outside the gene matches. CDR3: CSASPGLAGDGNEQFF. In nucleotides, the CDR3 is TGCAGTGCTAGTCCGGGACTAGCAGGAGATGGGAATGAGCAGTTCTTC.

V usage is TRBV7-2 and J usage is TRBJ2-5, with TRBD1 as a possible D gene (6 bases). The germline gives CDR1 SGHTA, CDR2 FQGNSA. CDR3 length: 15 amino acids. With 5 bases removed from V and 4 bases from J, the gap between germline ends came to 17 bases. CDR3: CASSMHDRIGETQYF. In DNA, the CDR3 is TGTGCCAGCAGCATGCACGACAGGATTGGAGAGACCCAGTACTTC.

This chain links TRBV28 with TRBJ2-7, with D perhaps TRBD1 (6 bases). Per germline, CDR1 MDHEN and CDR2 SYDVKM. The CDR3 sequence is 16 residues long. Deletions cut 5 bases from V and 2 bases from J, with 19 bases between. The CDR3 here is CASSHPTGLMTYEQYF. DNA of the CDR3: TGTGCCAGCAGTCACCCAACAGGGCTGATGACCTACGAGCAGTACTTC.

This clonotype was counted ten times or more. The chain joins TRBV7-9 to TRBJ1-4; D uncertain. CDR1 is SEHNR, CDR2 FQNEAQ, per germline (reference sequence). With 3 bases removed from V and 8 bases from J, the gap between germline ends came to 4 bases. This CDR3 has 11 residues. This CDR3 reads CASSFAEKLFF. The CDR3 DNA reads as TGTGCCAGCAGCTTTGCGGAAAAACTGTTTTTT.

This clonotype showed up just a few times. This chain connects TRBV5-1 to TRBJ2-7; 10 nucleotides agree with TRBD1. CDR3 length equals 17 residues. CDR1 and CDR2 from the germline V gene are SGHRS and YFSETQ. V shed 3 bases and J 1 base; nucleotides not matched to a gene: 10. Here the CDR3 reads CASSWGYRDRGSYEQYF. CDR3 coding DNA: TGCGCCAGCAGCTGGGGGTACCGGGACAGGGGATCCTACGAGCAGTACTTC.

In its sample, this clonotype was seen many times. The V gene is TRBV12-3 or TRBV12-4, the J gene TRBJ1-2; 9 nucleotides line up with TRBD1. CDR3 length: 13 amino acids. V trimming: 6 bases; J trimming: 3 bases; junction bases outside the gene matches: 2. The CDR3 protein is CASSRTGDYGYTF. The CDR3 nucleotides are TGTGCCAGCAGCCGGACAGGGGACTATGGCTACACCTTC.

This clonotype has just a few counts. The gene calls are TRBV11-2 and TRBJ1-1, with a possible D match to TRBD1 (5 bases). The V end was cut by 8 bases, the J end by 4 bases, with 17 bases between. Germline values: CDR1 SGHAT, CDR2 FQNNGV. The CDR3 totals 14 residues. CDR3 residues: CASRVRDSGTEAFF. The CDR3 bases are TGTGCCAGCCGAGTCCGGGACTCCGGCACTGAAGCTTTCTTT.

The CDR3 DNA reads TGCAGTGCTAGAAGGGACTACGAGCAGTACTTC. As protein: CSARRDYEQYF. The V gene is TRBV20-1, the J gene TRBJ2-7; no definite D call. Germline V gene data show CDR1 as DFQATT and CDR2 as SNEGSKA (reference sequence). V gave up 2 bases and J gave up 3 bases, with 5 bases separating them. The CDR3 is made up of 11 amino acids.

Remarks on this clonotype: A read error is possible here, since a much larger clone lies one base away. The rearrangement links TRBV6-2 or TRBV6-3 to TRBJ2-1, with 10 nucleotides matching TRBD2. The CDR3 runs 15 residues. CDR1 and CDR2 (germline): MNHEY, SVGEGT. This CDR3 reads CASSYPSGSRDELFF. In DNA form, the CDR3 reads TGTGCCAGCAGTTACCCTAGCGGGAGTAGAGATGAGCTGTTCTTC.

This clonotype was counted a few times. V is TRBV7-2 and J is TRBJ2-1; D possibly matches TRBD1 or TRBD2 (6 bases each). V was pared by 6 bases and J by 0 bases, with 9 bases between. Looked up from germline, CDR1 is SGHTA and CDR2 is FQGNSA. The CDR3 extends over 14 amino acids. The CDR3 protein is CASRGGDSYNEQFF. In nucleotides, the CDR3 is TGTGCCAGCAGGGGGGGCGACTCCTACAATGAGCAGTTCTTC.